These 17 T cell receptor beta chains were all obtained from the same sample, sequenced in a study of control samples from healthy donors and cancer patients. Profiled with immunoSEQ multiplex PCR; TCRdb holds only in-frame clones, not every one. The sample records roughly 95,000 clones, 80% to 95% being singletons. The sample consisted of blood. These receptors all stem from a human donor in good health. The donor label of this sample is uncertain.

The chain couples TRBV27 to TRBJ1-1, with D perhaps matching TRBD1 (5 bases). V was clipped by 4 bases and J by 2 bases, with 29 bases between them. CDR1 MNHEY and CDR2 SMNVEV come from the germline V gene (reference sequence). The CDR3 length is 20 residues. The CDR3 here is CASSSTLRSRGTGGNTEAFF. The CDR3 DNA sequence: TGTGCCAGCAGTTCGACGCTCAGAAGCCGAGGGACCGGAGGAAACACTGAAGCTTTCTTT.

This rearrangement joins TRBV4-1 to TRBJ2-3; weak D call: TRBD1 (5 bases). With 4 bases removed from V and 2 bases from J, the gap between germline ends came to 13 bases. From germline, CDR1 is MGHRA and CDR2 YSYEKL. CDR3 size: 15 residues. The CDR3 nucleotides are TGCGCCAGCAGCCTCGACAGTCTCTTCACAGATACGCAGTATTTT. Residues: CASSLDSLFTDTQYF.

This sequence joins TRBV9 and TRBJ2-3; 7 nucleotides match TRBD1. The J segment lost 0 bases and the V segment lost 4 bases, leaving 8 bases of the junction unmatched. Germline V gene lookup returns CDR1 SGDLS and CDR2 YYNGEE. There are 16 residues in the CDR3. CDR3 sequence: CASSPRTGKSTDTQYF. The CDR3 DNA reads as TGTGCCAGCAGCCCGCGGACAGGAAAAAGCACAGATACGCAGTATTTT.

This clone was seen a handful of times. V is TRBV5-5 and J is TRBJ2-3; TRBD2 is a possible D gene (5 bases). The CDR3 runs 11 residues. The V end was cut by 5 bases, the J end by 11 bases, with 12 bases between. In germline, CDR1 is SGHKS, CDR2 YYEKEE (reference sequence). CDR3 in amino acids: CASSLATGQYF. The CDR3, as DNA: TGTGCCAGCAGTTTAGCGACGGGGCAGTATTTT.

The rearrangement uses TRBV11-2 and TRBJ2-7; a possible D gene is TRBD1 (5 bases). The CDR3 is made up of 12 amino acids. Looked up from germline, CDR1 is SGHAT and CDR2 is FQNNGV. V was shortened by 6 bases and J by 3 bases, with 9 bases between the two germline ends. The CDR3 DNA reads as TGTGCCAGCAGTCCCGACAGCTACGAGCAGTACTTC. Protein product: CASSPDSYEQYF.

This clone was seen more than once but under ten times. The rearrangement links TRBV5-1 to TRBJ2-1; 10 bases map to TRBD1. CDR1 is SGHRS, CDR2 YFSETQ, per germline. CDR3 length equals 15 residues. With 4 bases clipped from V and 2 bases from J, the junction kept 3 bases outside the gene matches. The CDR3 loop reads CASSRTGGTYNEQFF. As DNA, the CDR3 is TGCGCCAGCAGCCGGACAGGGGGAACCTACAATGAGCAGTTCTTC.

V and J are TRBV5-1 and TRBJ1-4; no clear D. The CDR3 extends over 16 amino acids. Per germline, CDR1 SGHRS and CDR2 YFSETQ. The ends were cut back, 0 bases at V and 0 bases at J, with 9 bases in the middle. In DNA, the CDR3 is TGCGCCAGCAGCTTGGGACCGCCAGCAACTAATGAAAAACTGTTTTTT. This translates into CASSLGPPATNEKLFF. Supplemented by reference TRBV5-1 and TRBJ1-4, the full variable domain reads KAGVTQTPRYLIKTRGQQVTLSCSPISGHRSVSWYQQTPGQGLQFLFEYFSETQRNKGNFPGRFSGRQFSNSRSEMNVSTLELGDSALYLCASSLGPPATNEKLFFGSGTQLSVL.

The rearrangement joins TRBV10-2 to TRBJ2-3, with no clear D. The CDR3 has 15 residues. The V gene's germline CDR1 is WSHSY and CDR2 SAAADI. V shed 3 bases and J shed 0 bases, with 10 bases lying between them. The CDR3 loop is CASSDLGTSTDTQYF. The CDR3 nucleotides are TGCGCCAGCAGTGATTTGGGCACTAGCACAGATACGCAGTATTTT.

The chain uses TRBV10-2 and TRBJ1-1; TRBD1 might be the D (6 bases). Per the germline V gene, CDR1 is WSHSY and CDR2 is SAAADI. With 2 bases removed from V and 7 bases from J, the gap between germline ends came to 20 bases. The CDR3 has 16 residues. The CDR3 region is CASSEGTWGRLFEAFF. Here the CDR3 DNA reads TGCGCCAGCAGTGAGGGTACTTGGGGGCGCTTATTTGAAGCTTTCTTT.

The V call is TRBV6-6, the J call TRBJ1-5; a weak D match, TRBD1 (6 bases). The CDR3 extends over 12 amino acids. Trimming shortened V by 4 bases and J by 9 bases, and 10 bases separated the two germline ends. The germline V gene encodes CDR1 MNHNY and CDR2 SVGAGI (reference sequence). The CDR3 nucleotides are TGTGCCAGCAGTTCTCGAGGGGGGCCCCAGCATTTT. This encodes CASSSRGGPQHF.

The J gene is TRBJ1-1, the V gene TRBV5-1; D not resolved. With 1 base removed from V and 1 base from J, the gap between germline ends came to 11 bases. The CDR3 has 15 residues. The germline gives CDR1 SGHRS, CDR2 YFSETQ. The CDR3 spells CASSLSGKPNTEAFF. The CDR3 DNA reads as TGCGCCAGCAGCTTGTCGGGGAAACCGAACACTGAAGCTTTCTTT. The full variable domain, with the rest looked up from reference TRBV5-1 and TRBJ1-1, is KAGVTQTPRYLIKTRGQQVTLSCSPISGHRSVSWYQQTPGQGLQFLFEYFSETQRNKGNFPGRFSGRQFSNSRSEMNVSTLELGDSALYLCASSLSGKPNTEAFFGQGTRLTVV.

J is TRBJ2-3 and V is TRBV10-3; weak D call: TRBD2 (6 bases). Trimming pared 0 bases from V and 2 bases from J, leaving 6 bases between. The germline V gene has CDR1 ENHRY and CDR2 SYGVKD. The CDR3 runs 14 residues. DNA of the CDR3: TGTGCCATCAGTGAGTCGCGGGACACAGATACGCAGTATTTT. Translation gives CAISESRDTDTQYF.

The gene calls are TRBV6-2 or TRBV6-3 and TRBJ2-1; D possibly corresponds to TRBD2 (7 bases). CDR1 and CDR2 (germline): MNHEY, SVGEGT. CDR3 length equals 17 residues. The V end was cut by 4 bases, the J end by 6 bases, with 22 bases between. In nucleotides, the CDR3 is TGTGCCAGCAGTTCTTGGGTTTCGGCGGGGGCCTCCAATGAGCAGTTCTTC. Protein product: CASSSWVSAGASNEQFF.

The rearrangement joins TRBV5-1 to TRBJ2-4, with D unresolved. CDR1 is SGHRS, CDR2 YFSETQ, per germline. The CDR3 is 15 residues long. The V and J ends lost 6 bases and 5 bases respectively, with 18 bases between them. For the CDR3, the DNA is TGCGCCAGCACTATAGACGTCTCGGTAGAAAACATTCAGTACTTC. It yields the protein CASTIDVSVENIQYF.

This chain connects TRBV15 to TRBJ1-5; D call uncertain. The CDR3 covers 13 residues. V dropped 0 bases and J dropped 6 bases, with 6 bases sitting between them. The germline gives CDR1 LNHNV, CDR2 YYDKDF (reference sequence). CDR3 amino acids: CATSRDPIQPQHF. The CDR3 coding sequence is TGTGCCACCAGCAGAGATCCGATTCAGCCCCAGCATTTT.

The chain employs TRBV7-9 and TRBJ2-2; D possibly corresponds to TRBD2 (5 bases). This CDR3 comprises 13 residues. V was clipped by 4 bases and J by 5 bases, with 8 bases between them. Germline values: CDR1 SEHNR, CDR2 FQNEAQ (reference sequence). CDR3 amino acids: CASSSGLTGELFF. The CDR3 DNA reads TGTGCCAGCAGCTCCGGACTTACCGGGGAGCTGTTTTTT. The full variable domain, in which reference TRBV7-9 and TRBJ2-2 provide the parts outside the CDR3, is DTGVSQNPRHKITKRGQNVTFRCDPISEHNRLYWYRQTLGQGPEFLTYFQNEAQLEKSRLLSDRFSAERPKGSFSTLEIQRTEQGDSAMYLCASSSGLTGELFFGEGSRLTVL.

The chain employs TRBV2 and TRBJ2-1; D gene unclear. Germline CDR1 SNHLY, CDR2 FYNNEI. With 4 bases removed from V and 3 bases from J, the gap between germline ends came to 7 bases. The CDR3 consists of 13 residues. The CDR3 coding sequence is TGTGCCAGCAGTGTGTCAGTCTACAATGAGCAGTTCTTC. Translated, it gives CASSVSVYNEQFF.